Each of the 18 T cell receptor beta chains below was sequenced from the same sample in a study of blood T cell repertoires in COVID-19. Sequenced by immunoSEQ multiplex PCR; TCRdb stores in-frame clones only, minus some. The sample comprises 73,000 or so clones, around 86% of which are singletons, and about 8.3% rests with the top ten. The sequenced sample consisted of peripheral blood. Receptors originate from a man under 40 with acute or convalescent COVID-19.

The chain combines TRBV15 with TRBJ2-3, with TRBD2 matching over 10 bases. The CDR3 has 16 amino acids. From germline, CDR1 is LNHNV and CDR2 YYDKDF (reference sequence). V shed 5 bases and J 3 bases; nucleotides not matched to a gene: 8. The CDR3 here is CATSEGTSDSTDTQYF. CDR3 in DNA: TGTGCCACCAGCGAGGGGACTAGCGACTCGACAGATACGCAGTATTTT.

The chain links TRBV28 to TRBJ2-7; D is unresolved. CDR1 MDHEN and CDR2 SYDVKM come from the germline V gene. The V gene lost 1 base and the J gene lost 6 bases, with 10 bases spanning the gap. The CDR3 has 13 residues. CDR3 sequence: CASSLLVRGEQYF. The CDR3 DNA is TGTGCCAGCAGTTTATTGGTCCGAGGCGAGCAGTACTTC.

The chain recombines TRBV28 with TRBJ1-2; 10 bases agree with TRBD1. The CDR3 covers 14 residues. The germline gives CDR1 MDHEN, CDR2 SYDVKM. With 4 bases clipped from V and 7 bases from J, the junction kept 6 bases outside the gene matches. CDR3: CASSSSRTGGGYTF. CDR3 coding DNA: TGTGCCAGCAGTTCCTCTAGGACAGGGGGTGGCTACACCTTC.

This clone was picked up one time. V and J are TRBV5-1 and TRBJ2-3; tentative D call: TRBD1 (5 bases). Germline lookup yields CDR1 SGHRS and CDR2 YFSETQ. This CDR3 is 14 amino acids long. With 4 bases removed from V and 4 bases from J, the gap between germline ends came to 13 bases. CDR3 loop: CASSPGRGADTQYF. The CDR3 DNA follows: TGCGCCAGCAGCCCCGGTAGGGGCGCAGATACGCAGTATTTT.

The chain is built from TRBV5-6 and TRBJ1-5; maybe TRBD1 (5 bases). Deletions cut 0 bases from V and 10 bases from J, with 11 bases between. CDR1 is SGHDT, CDR2 YYEEEE, per germline. This CDR3 has 13 residues. The CDR3 loop reads CASSLGGRSPQHF. The CDR3 DNA is TGTGCCAGCAGCTTGGGGGGGAGGAGCCCCCAGCATTTT. The full variable domain, with the rest looked up from reference TRBV5-6 and TRBJ1-5, is DAGVTQSPTHLIKTRGQQVTLRCSPKSGHDTVSWYQQALGQGPQFIFQYYEEEERQRGNFPDRFSGHQFPNYSSELNVNALLLGDSALYLCASSLGGRSPQHFGDGTRLSIL.

The table lists this clone with a few counts. The rearrangement uses TRBV21-1 and TRBJ1-2; no check of the table's D call, TRBD1, against the DNA was made. TRBV21-1 is noted as a pseudogene. The CDR3 covers 16 residues. The CDR3 here is CASRKEDRVRHYGYTF. The CDR3 DNA reads TGTGCCAGCAGGAAAGAGGACAGGGTGCGTCACTATGGCTACACCTTC.

The chain uses TRBV28 and TRBJ2-2; TRBD2 matches 7 bases. The CDR3 loop spans 16 amino acids. The trim removed 6 bases at V and 6 bases at J, leaving 13 bases unmatched. Germline V gene data show CDR1 as MDHEN and CDR2 as SYDVKM. CDR3 sequence (DNA): TGTGCCAGCAGGGGGGTCGGCGGGAGTGGGGCCGGGGAGCTGTTTTTT. Translation: CASRGVGGSGAGELFF.

This chain joins TRBV5-4 and TRBJ1-1; 7 positions agree with TRBD1. With 3 bases clipped from V and 10 bases from J, the junction kept 6 bases outside the gene matches. Germline V gene lookup returns CDR1 SGHNT and CDR2 YYREEE (reference sequence). This CDR3 is 12 amino acids long. The CDR3 region is CASSWGAGGAFF. As DNA, the CDR3 is TGTGCCAGCAGCTGGGGGGCAGGGGGAGCTTTCTTT.

The V call is TRBV30, the J call TRBJ1-1; D is unresolved. The CDR3 length is 12 residues. Germline loops: CDR1 GTSNPN, CDR2 SVGIG (reference sequence). With 5 bases removed from V and 5 bases from J, the gap between germline ends came to 12 bases. The CDR3 loop reads CAWARSGTEAFF. For the CDR3, the DNA is TGTGCCTGGGCCCGGTCCGGGACTGAAGCTTTCTTT. The full variable domain, its missing parts supplied by reference TRBV30 and TRBJ1-1, is SQTIHQWPATLVQPVGSPLSLECTVEGTSNPNLYWYRQAAGRGLQLLFYSVGIGQISSEVPQNLSASRPQDRQFILSSKKLLLSDSGFYLCAWARSGTEAFFGQGTRLTVV.

V usage is TRBV28 and J usage is TRBJ2-3; 8 positions agree with TRBD2. The J segment lost 2 bases and the V segment lost 5 bases, leaving 6 bases of the junction unmatched. CDR3 length: 15 residues. Germline V CDR1 and CDR2: MDHEN, SYDVKM. The CDR3 DNA reads as TGTGCCAGCAGTAAGGCGGGGGGAATCACAGATACGCAGTATTTT. It codes for CASSKAGGITDTQYF.

Only one count was recorded for this clone. The chain links TRBV2 to TRBJ2-7, with 7 bases identical to TRBD1. V shed 10 bases, J shed 0 bases, and the junction held 18 bases outside the gene matches. CDR3 size: 17 residues. CDR1 and CDR2 (germline): SNHLY, FYNNEI. The CDR3 here is CATAGPKRTGFSYEQYF. The CDR3 region has the DNA TGTGCCACCGCTGGACCGAAGAGGACAGGTTTCTCCTACGAGCAGTACTTC.

The chain employs TRBV24-1 and TRBJ2-7; 8 nucleotides align to TRBD1. The CDR3 runs to 16 residues. Germline values: CDR1 KGHDR, CDR2 SFDVKD. Germline trimming cut 3 bases from V and 0 bases from J; bases unmatched to any gene: 6. The DNA of the CDR3 is TGTGCCACCAGTGATGCAGGGGGCGTTAACTCCTACGAGCAGTACTTC. It translates to CATSDAGGVNSYEQYF.

This sequence joins TRBV6-5 and TRBJ1-1, with a weak D call TRBD1 (6 bases). This CDR3 comprises 15 residues. Trimming shortened V by 7 bases and J by 4 bases, and 19 bases separated the two germline ends. Germline values: CDR1 MNHEY, CDR2 SVGAGI. The CDR3 coding sequence is TGTGCCAGCACCCTAGGGGTAGGGGGGGGCACTGAAGCTTTCTTT. Protein sequence: CASTLGVGGGTEAFF.

V gene TRBV3-1 (or the pseudogene TRBV3-2) combines with J gene TRBJ2-7; the D gene is possibly TRBD2 (6 bases). The germline V gene encodes CDR1 LGHDT and CDR2 YNNKEL (reference sequence). Trimming pared 1 base from V and 3 bases from J, leaving 13 bases between. The CDR3 totals 15 residues. DNA of the CDR3: TGTGCCAGCAGCCAAGGTATTCTAGCGAACTACGAGCAGTACTTC. This translates into CASSQGILANYEQYF.

The chain has TRBV11-2 and TRBJ2-5; TRBD1 might be the D (6 bases). This CDR3 region has 16 residues. The germline CDR1 and CDR2 sequences are SGHAT and FQNNGV. Deletions cut 3 bases from V and 4 bases from J, with 18 bases between. The CDR3: CASSLQGPGRVETQYF. The CDR3 DNA sequence: TGTGCCAGCAGCTTGCAGGGGCCGGGACGTGTAGAGACCCAGTACTTC.

This chain connects TRBV7-9 to TRBJ2-5; possible D gene TRBD2, 5 bases. The germline CDR1 and CDR2 sequences are SEHNR and FQNEAQ (reference sequence). Trimming took off 1 base at V and 5 bases at J, with 20 bases between the two ends. The CDR3 is 17 amino acids. DNA for the CDR3: TGTGCCAGCAGCTTAGACAACGGTGGGGAGCATAGGGAGACCCAGTACTTC. Amino acid sequence: CASSLDNGGEHRETQYF.

The CDR3 reads CASSESGGVQPQHF. The CDR3 DNA reads TGCGCCAGCAGTGAGTCGGGGGGAGTACAGCCCCAGCATTTT. The chain couples TRBV10-2 to TRBJ1-5, with D possibly being TRBD1 (5 bases). Per the germline V gene, CDR1 is WSHSY and CDR2 is SAAADI. The CDR3 loop spans 14 amino acids. The V and J ends lost 0 bases and 7 bases respectively, with 10 bases between them.

The genes are TRBV7-2 and TRBJ1-2; 7 bases map to TRBD1. V lost 1 base and J lost 6; bases outside the gene matches: 8. This CDR3 is 15 amino acids long. Germline V gives CDR1 SGHTA, CDR2 FQGNSA. The CDR3 DNA sequence: TGTGCCAGCAGCTTAGAAGGGAACAGGGGAAATGGCTACACCTTC. Its protein is CASSLEGNRGNGYTF.